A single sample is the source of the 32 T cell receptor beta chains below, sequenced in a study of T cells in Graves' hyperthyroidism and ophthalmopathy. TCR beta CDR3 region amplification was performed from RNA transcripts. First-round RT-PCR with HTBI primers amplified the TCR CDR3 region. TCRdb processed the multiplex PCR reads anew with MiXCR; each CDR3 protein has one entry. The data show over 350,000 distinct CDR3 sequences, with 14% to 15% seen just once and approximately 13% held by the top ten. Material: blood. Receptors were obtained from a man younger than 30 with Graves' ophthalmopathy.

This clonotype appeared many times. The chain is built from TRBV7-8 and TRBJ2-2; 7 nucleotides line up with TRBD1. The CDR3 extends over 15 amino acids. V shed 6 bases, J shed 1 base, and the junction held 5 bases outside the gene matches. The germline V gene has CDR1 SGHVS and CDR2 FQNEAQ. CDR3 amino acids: CASRTRTGNTGELFF. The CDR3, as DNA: TGTGCCAGCAGGACCCGGACAGGGAACACCGGGGAGCTGTTTTTT.

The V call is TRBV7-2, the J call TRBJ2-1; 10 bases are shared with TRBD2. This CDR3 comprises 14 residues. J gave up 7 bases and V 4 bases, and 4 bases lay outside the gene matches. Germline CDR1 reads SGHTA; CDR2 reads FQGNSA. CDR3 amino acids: CASSYPGLANEQFF. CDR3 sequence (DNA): TGTGCCAGCAGCTACCCGGGACTAGCGAATGAGCAGTTCTTC.

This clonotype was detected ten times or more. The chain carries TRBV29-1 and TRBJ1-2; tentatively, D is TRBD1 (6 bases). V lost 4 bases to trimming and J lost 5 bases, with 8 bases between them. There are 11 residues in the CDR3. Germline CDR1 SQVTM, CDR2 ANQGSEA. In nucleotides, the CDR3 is TGCAGCGTTGGAGGACAGTATGGCTACACCTTC. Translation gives CSVGGQYGYTF.

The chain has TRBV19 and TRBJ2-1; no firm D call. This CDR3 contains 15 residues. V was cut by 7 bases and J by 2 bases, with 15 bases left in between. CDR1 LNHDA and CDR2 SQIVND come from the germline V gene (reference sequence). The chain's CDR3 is CASKKDEPTYNEQFF. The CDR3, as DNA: TGTGCCAGTAAAAAGGACGAGCCCACCTACAATGAGCAGTTCTTC.

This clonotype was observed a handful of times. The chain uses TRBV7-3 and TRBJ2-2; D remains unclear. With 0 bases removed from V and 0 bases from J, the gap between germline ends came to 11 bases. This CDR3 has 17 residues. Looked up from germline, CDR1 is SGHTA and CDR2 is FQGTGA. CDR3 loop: CASSLTSGFSNTGELFF. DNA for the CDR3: TGTGCCAGCAGCTTAACGTCAGGTTTCTCGAACACCGGGGAGCTGTTTTTT. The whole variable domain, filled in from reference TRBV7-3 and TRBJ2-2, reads GAGVSQTPSNKVTEKGKYVELRCDPISGHTALYWYRQSLGQGPEFLIYFQGTGAADDSGLPNDRFFAVRPEGSVSTLKIQRTERGDSAVYLCASSLTSGFSNTGELFFGEGSRLTVL.

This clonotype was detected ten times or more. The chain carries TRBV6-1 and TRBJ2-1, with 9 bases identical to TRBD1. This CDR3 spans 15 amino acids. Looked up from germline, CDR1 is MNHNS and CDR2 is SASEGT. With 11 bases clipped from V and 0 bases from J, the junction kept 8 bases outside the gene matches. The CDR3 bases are TGTGCCGGCAAACAGGGGGCCGACTCCTACAATGAGCAGTTCTTC. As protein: CAGKQGADSYNEQFF.

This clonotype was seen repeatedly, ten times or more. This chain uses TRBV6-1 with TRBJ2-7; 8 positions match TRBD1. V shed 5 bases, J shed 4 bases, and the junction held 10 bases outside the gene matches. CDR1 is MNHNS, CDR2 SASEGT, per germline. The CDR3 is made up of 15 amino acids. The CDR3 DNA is TGTGCCAGCAGTCGCCCCGGGACAGGCTCATACGAGCAGTACTTC. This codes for CASSRPGTGSYEQYF.

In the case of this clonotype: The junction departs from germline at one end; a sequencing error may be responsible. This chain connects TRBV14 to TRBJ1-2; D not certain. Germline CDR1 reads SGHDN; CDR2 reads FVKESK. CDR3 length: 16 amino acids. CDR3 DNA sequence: TGTGCCAGCAGCCAAGATGGGCGCGATCCTAACCATGGCTACACCTTC. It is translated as CASSQDGRDPNHGYTF. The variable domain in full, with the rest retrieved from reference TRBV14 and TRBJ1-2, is EAGVTQFPSHSVIEKGQTVTLRCDPISGHDNLYWYRRVMGKEIKFLLHFVKESKQDESGMPNNRFLAERTGGTYSTLKVQPAELEDSGVYFCASSQDGRDPNHGYTFGSGTRLTVV.

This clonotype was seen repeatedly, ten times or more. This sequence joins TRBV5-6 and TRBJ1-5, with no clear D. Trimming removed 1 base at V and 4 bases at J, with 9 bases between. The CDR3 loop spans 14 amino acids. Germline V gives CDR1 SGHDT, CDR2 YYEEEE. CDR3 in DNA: TGTGCCAGCAGCTTGTTCTCAATTAATCAGCCCCAGCATTTT. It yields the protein CASSLFSINQPQHF.

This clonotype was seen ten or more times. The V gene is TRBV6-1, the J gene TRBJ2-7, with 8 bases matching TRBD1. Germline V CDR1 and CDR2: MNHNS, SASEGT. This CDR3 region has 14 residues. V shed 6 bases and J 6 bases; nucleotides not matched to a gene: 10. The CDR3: CASRAGQGAAEQYF. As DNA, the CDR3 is TGTGCCAGCAGAGCCGGACAGGGAGCTGCCGAGCAGTACTTC.

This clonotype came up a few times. The CDR3 coding sequence is TGTGCCAGCAGCCAAGATTTTTTTTCCCTTAATTCACCCCTCCACTTT. This encodes CASSQDFFSLNSPLHF. V gene TRBV14 combines with J gene TRBJ1-6; D gene uncertain. The V and J ends lost 0 bases and 6 bases respectively, with 12 bases between them. The germline V gene has CDR1 SGHDN and CDR2 FVKESK. This CDR3 region has 16 residues.

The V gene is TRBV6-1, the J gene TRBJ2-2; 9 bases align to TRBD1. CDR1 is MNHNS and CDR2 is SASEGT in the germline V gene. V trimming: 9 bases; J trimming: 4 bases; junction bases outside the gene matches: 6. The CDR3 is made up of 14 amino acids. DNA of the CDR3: TGTGCCAGTGGGACAGGGCGGATCACCGGGGAGCTGTTTTTT. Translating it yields CASGTGRITGELFF.

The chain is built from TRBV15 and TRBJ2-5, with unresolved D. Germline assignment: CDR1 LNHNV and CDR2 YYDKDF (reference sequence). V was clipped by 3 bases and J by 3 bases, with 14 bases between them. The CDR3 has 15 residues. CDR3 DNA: TGTGCCACCAGCAGTCTGGGGAATCATGAAGAGACCCAGTACTTC. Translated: CATSSLGNHEETQYF.

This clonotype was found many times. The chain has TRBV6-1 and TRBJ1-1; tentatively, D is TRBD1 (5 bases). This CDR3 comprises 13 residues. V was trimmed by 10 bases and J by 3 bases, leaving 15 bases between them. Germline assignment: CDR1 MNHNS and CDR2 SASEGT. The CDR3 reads CAIHQGKDTEAFF. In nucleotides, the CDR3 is TGTGCCATCCACCAGGGAAAGGACACTGAAGCTTTCTTT.

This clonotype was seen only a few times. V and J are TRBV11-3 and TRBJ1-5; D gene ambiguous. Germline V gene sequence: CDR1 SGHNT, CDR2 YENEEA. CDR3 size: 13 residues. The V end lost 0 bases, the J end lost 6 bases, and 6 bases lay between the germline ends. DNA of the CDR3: TGTGCCAGCAGCTTAGAAACGACTCAGCCCCAGCATTTT. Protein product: CASSLETTQPQHF.

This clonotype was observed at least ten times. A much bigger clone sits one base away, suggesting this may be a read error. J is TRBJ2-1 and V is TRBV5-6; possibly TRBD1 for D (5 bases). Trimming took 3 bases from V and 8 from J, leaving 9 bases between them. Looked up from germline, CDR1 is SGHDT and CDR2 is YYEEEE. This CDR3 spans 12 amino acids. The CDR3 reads CASSSGYDEQFF. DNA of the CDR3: TGTGCCAGCAGCTCAGGGTACGATGAGCAGTTCTTC.

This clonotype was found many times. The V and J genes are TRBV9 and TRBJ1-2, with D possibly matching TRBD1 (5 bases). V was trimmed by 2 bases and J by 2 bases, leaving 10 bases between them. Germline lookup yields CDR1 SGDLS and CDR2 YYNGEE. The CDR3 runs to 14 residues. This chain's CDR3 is CASSVQGMNYGYTF. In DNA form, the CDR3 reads TGTGCCAGCAGCGTGCAGGGCATGAACTATGGCTACACCTTC.

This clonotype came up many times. This chain's CDR3 is CASSYDRGSTEAFF. CDR3 nucleotides: TGTGCCAGCAGTTACGACAGGGGAAGCACTGAAGCTTTCTTT. The chain links TRBV6-5 to TRBJ1-1, with 8 bases that match TRBD1. V shed 2 bases, J shed 4 bases, and the junction held 3 bases outside the gene matches. CDR3 length: 14 amino acids. CDR1 and CDR2 (germline): MNHEY, SVGAGI.

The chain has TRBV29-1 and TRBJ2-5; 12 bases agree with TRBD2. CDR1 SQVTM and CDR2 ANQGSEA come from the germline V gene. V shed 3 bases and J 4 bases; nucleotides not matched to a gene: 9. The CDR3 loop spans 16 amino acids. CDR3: CSVDRTSGIMVETQYF. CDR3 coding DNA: TGCAGCGTTGACCGGACTAGCGGGATTATGGTAGAGACCCAGTACTTC.

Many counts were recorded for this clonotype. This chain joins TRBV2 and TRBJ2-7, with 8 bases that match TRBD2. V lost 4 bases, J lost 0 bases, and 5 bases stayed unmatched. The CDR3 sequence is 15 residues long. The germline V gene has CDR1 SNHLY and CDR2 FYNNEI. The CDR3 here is CASSVYSGTSYEQYF. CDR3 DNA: TGTGCCAGCAGTGTTTATAGCGGGACCTCCTACGAGCAGTACTTC.

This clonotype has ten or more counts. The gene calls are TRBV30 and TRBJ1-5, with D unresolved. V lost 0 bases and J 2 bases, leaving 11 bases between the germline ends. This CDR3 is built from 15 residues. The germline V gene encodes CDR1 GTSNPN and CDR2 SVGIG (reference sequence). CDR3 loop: CAWSVSGVGNQPQHF. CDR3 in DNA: TGTGCCTGGAGTGTAAGTGGAGTAGGCAATCAGCCCCAGCATTTT. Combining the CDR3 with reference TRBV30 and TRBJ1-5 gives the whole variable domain SQTIHQWPATLVQPVGSPLSLECTVEGTSNPNLYWYRQAAGRGLQLLFYSVGIGQISSEVPQNLSASRPQDRQFILSSKKLLLSDSGFYLCAWSVSGVGNQPQHFGDGTRLSIL.

CDR3 sequence reads: CASSLGGGLAVEQYF. In DNA form, the CDR3 reads TGTGCCAGCAGCTTAGGAGGGGGACTAGCAGTCGAGCAGTACTTC. The genes are TRBV2 and TRBJ2-7, with TRBD2 matching 9 bases. Germline assignment: CDR1 SNHLY and CDR2 FYNNEI. Trimming cost V 6 bases and J 6 bases; bases outside gene matches: 12. This CDR3 has 15 residues. Full variable domain (rest looked up from reference TRBV2 and TRBJ2-7): EPEVTQTPSHQVTQMGQEVILRCVPISNHLYFYWYRQILGQKVEFLVSFYNNEISEKSEIFDDQFSVERPDGSNFTLKIRSTKLEDSAMYFCASSLGGGLAVEQYFGPGTRLTVT.

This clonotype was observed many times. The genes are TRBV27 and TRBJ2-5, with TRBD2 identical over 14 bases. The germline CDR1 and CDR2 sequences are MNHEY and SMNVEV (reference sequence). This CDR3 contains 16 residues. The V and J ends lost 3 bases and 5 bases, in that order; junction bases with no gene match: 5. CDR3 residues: CASSLGLAGVGETQYF. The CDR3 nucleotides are TGTGCCAGCAGTTTGGGACTAGCGGGAGTTGGTGAGACCCAGTACTTC.

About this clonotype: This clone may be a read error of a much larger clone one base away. The CDR3 loop is CASKGDSSYEQFF. CDR3 nucleotide sequence: TGTGCCAGCAAAGGGGACAGCTCCTACGAGCAGTTCTTC. The chain joins TRBV6-1 to TRBJ2-7, with 7 nucleotides matching TRBD1. Gene TRBJ2-1 matches the end of the DNA better, so the J call may be wrong. The CDR3 sequence is 13 residues long. Germline values: CDR1 MNHNS, CDR2 SASEGT.

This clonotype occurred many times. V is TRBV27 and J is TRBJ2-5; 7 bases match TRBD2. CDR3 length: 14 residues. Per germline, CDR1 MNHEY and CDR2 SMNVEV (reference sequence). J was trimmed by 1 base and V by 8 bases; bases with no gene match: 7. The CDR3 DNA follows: TGTGCCAGCGGGCCAGCGGGGCCCCAAGAGACCCAGTACTTC. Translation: CASGPAGPQETQYF.

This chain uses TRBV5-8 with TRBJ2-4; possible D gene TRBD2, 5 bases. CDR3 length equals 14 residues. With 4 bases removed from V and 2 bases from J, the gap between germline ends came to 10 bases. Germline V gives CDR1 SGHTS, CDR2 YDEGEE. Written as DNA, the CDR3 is TGTGCCAGCAGCCCCCTCGGGACCAAAAACATTCAGTACTTC. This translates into CASSPLGTKNIQYF.

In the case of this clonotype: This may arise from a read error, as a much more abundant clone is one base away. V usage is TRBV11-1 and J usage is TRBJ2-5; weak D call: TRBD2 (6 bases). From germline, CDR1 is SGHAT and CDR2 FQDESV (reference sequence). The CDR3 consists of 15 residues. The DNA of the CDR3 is TGTGCCAGCAGCTTTATGGAGGGCCCACAAGAGACCGAGTACTTC. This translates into CASSFMEGPQETEYF.

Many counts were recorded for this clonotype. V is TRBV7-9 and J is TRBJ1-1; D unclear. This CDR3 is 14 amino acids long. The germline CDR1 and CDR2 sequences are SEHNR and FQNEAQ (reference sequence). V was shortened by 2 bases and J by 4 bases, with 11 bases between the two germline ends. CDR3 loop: CASSLHGRSTEAFF. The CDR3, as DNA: TGTGCCAGCAGCTTACATGGTAGGAGCACTGAAGCTTTCTTT.

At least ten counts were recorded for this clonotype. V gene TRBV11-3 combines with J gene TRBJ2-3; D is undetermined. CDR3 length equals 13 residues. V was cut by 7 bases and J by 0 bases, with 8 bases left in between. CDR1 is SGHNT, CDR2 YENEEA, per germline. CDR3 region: CASTTTSTDTQYF. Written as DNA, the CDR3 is TGTGCCAGCACTACGACAAGCACAGATACGCAGTATTTT.

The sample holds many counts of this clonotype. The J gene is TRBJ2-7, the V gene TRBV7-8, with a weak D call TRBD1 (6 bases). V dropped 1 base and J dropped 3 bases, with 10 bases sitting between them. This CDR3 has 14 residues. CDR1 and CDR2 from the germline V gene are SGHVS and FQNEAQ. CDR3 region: CASSLVRGNYEQYF. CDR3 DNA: TGTGCCAGCAGCTTAGTGAGGGGGAACTACGAGCAGTACTTC.

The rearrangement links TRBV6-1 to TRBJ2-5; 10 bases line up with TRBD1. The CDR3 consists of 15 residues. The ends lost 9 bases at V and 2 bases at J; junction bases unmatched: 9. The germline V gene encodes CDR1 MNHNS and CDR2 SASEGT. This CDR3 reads CASISGQGGQETQYF. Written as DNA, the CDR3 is TGTGCCAGTATAAGTGGACAGGGGGGACAAGAGACCCAGTACTTC.

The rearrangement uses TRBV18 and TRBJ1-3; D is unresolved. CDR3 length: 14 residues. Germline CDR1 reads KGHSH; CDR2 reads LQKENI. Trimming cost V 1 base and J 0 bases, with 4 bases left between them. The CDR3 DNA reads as TGTGCCAGCTCACCACAGAACTCTGGAAACACCATATATTTT. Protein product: CASSPQNSGNTIYF.